This entry features one T cell receptor (beta chain) sequence. The entry originates in a study of cytomegalovirus exposure and HLA in healthy donors. The CDR3 is made up of 16 amino acids. The germline V gene encodes CDR1 SGHRS and CDR2 YFSETQ. J was trimmed by 1 base and V by 5 bases; bases with no gene match: 11. Generated by immunoSEQ multiplex PCR, the TCRdb table keeps only in-frame clones and is missing some. The top ten clones hold 2.6% of a sample with about 240,000 clones, approximately 90% of them seen once. The sequenced sample was PBMCs. This TCR derives from a man younger than 35 in good health and CMV-seronegative. The chain uses TRBV5-1 and TRBJ1-2, with 7 bases fitting TRBD1. The CDR3 sequence: CASSGAVGQLNYGYTF. CDR3 sequence (DNA): TGCGCCAGCAGTGGGGCCGTGGGACAGCTTAACTATGGCTACACCTTC.